This T cell receptor (beta chain) was retrieved from a study of OX40 agonist ivuxolimab in advanced cancers. Overall study: Of the patients, three showed partial responses, one with hepatocellular carcinoma and two with cutaneous melanoma.

V lost 6 bases, J lost 3 bases, and 15 bases lay in between. Germline loops: CDR1 MNHEY, CDR2 SVGAGI. This CDR3 has 14 residues. The assay was immunoSEQ multiplex PCR, and TCRdb's table has in-frame clones only and misses some. The sample has 50,000 or so clones; 85% to 90% are singletons. The V and J genes are TRBV6-5 and TRBJ2-7; perhaps TRBD1 as D (6 bases). The clonotype comes from an adult with an advanced solid tumor such as melanoma, head and neck, liver or kidney cancer. This specimen was CD4+ or CD8+ T cells sorted from blood, taken in a trial of the OX40 agonist ivuxolimab. CDR3 bases: TGTGCCAGCAGCCCACAGGGAGTTGTCTACGAGCAGTACTTC. Its translation is CASSPQGVVYEQYF.